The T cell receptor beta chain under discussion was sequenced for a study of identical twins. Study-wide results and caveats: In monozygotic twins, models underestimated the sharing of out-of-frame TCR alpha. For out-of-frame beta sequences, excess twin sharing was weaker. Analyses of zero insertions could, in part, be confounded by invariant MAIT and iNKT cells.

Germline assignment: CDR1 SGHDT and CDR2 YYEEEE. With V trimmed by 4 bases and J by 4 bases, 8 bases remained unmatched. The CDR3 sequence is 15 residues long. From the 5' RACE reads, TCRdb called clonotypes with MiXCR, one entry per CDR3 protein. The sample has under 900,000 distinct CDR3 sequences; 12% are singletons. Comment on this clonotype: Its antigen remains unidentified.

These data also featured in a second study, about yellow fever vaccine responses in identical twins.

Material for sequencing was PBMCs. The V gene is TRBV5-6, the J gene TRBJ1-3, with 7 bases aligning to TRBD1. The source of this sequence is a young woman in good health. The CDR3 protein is CASSEEVGGGNTIYF. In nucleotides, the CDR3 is TGTGCCAGCAGCGAGGAGGTAGGGGGCGGAAACACCATATATTTT.